This T cell receptor (beta chain) was captured by sequencing in a study of shared clonotypes between healthy human individuals (dated by TCRdb to the early 2020s). About the study as a whole: Three men and a couple of women, aged 18 to 49 years, made up the cohort. Blood TCR repertoires of roughly 5 healthy adults were deeply sequenced to estimate repertoire size and the extent of clonotype sharing between individuals. To increase sequencing depth and limit assay-specific biases, TCR repertoire library preparation and sequencing were carried out by different laboratories using diverse techniques. Between about 0.9 and 9 billion PBMCs per donor were obtained by leukapheresis.

Trimming takes 7 bases from V and 2 bases from J, and the germline ends sit 14 bases apart. For CDR1 and CDR2, the germline V gene lists SQVTM and ANQGSEA. From cysteine to phenylalanine, the CDR3 is 13 amino acids long. Only the CDR3 region is kept as DNA, spanning 39 bases read in frame from base 1. What the work shows at the level of the full study, not this receptor alone: Based on pairwise subsampling, the degree of clonotype sharing among donors was expected to be affected by sequencing depth. Sampling was limited to blood, and TCR repertoires in tissue likely differ from TCR repertoires in blood. The genetic and exposure-history diversity represented was limited by the small number of donors.

Healthy HIV-negative adults with no recently reported acute infections or vaccinations were included as donors. Every donor was a Caucasian adult residing in Nashville, Tennessee, USA. For unsorted samples, 75 million to 90 million PBMCs were counted and genomic DNA was extracted with the QIAamp DNA Blood Mini kit. Blood was collected by leukapheresis, and PBMCs were isolated by Ficoll-Histopaque density gradient centrifugation and then cryopreserved in liquid nitrogen vapor phase. Using the deep immunoSEQ assay, TCR CDR3 regions were amplified from genomic DNA by multiplex PCR. For each cell subset, the extracted genomic DNA was distributed evenly across all wells of several immunoSEQ 96-well plates, and each plate served as one replicate. For unsorted PBMC, about 300 ng genomic DNA, equal to tens of thousands of T cell genomes, was loaded into each replicate PCR. Ten immunoSEQ deep assay plates were used to sequence the unsorted PBMC genomic DNA. Purified libraries were quantified with a Qubit 3.0 fluorometer, sized on a Bioanalyzer 2100, and re-quantified with the KAPA Library Quantification kit. Every immunoSEQ 96-well plate was sequenced on a dedicated single-read 150-cycle Illumina NextSeq 550 flow cell. As for the authors' bioinformatics: Because the immunoSEQ output held only junctional sequences and lacked quality scores, the filtering could not match the filtering applied to full-length reads. To assign V/J genes and CDR3, sequences were annotated against IMGT germline references using PyIR, a Python wrapper for IgBLAST v1.9. Reads with weak V/J assignments (E-value above 1e-6), missing CDR3, stop codons, out-of-frame junctions, or ambiguous translated residues were removed. V3J clonotypes were defined by identical inferred V gene, J gene, and CDR3 amino acid sequence. The percentage overlap between two repertoires was calculated by dividing the number of shared unique clonotypes by the size of the smaller repertoire. Three approaches were used to assess repertoire richness: RTK rarefaction, the Chao1 estimator, and Recon v2.1 estimates of unobserved clonotypes. TCRdb took over this immuneACCESS table, retaining in-frame rearrangements with V and J assigned. Such tables are incomplete; in checked studies, under half of the missing clones stem from an unresolved V gene, and the remainder is unexplained. The DNA was the basis for D and trimming; V, J and clone size are from that table. The table for this sample lists 500,000 to 650,000 clones; about 80% of them were counted only once. Around 12% of the sample belongs to the ten largest clones.

On this clone: Its antigen remains unidentified. No quality values exist for individual bases; no much larger clone is one base distant.

The receptor was derived from a woman in her forties in good health. Some clones in this sample may be carry-over from other donors' samples. The rearrangement combines TRBV29-1 with TRBJ1-2; 5 matching bases give a weak D call of TRBD1. Sequencing used PBMCs. The DNA sequence is as follows: TGCAGCGCTCGGGACGGTCAAAACTATGGCTACACCTTC. This translates into CSARDGQNYGYTF.